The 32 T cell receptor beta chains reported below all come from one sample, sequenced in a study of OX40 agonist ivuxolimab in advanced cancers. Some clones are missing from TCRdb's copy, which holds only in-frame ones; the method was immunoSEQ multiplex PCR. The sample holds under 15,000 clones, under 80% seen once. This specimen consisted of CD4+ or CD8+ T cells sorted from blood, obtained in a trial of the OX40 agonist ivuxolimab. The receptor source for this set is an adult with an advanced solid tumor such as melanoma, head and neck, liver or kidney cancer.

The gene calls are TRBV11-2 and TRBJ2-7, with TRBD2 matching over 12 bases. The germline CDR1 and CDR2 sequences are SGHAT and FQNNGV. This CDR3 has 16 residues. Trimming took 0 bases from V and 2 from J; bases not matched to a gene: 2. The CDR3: CASSLEWTSGAYEQYF. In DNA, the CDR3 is TGTGCCAGCAGCTTAGAGTGGACTAGCGGGGCCTACGAGCAGTACTTC.

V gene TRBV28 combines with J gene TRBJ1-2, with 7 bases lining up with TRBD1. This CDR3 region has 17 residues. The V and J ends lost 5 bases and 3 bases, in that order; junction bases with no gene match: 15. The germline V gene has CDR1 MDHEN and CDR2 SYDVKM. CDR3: CASSTNRGFYAYYGYTF. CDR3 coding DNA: TGTGCCAGCAGTACAAACAGGGGATTCTACGCTTACTATGGCTACACCTTC.

CDR3 DNA sequence: TGTGCCAGCAGCTTCGGCGCTAGCGGAAGCACAGATACGCAGTATTTT. Translating gives CASSFGASGSTDTQYF. The rearrangement joins TRBV5-6 to TRBJ2-3, with 7 bases lining up with TRBD2. This CDR3 spans 16 amino acids. Per germline, CDR1 SGHDT and CDR2 YYEEEE. V shed 2 bases, J shed 0 bases, and the junction held 6 bases outside the gene matches.

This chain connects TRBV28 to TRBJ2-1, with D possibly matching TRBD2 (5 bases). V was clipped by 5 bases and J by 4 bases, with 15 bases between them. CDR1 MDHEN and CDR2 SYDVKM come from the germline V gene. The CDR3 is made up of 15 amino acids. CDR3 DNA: TGTGCCAGCAGTCCCTCCCGACGGGATTACAATGAGCAGTTCTTC. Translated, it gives CASSPSRRDYNEQFF.

The CDR3 protein is CASSFGANTGELFF. For the CDR3, the DNA is TGTGCCAGCAGTTTCGGGGCGAACACCGGGGAGCTGTTTTTT. The rearrangement uses TRBV28 and TRBJ2-2, with D possibly matching TRBD2 (5 bases). V was clipped by 3 bases and J by 0 bases, with 5 bases between them. This CDR3 is built from 14 residues. Germline loops: CDR1 MDHEN, CDR2 SYDVKM.

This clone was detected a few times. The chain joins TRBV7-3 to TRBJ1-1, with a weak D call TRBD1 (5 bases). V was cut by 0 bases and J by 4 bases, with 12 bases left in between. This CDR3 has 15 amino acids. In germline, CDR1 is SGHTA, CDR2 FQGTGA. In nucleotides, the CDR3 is TGTGCCAGCAGCTTAACGGGCAATGGGGGCACTGAAGCTTTCTTT. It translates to CASSLTGNGGTEAFF.

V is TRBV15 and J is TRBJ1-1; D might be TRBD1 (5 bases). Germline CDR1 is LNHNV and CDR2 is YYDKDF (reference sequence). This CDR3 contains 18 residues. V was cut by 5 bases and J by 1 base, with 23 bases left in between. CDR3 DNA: TGTGCCACCAGCTGGAAACTCGCTGGGGGGAATCGGAACACTGAAGCTTTCTTT. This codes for CATSWKLAGGNRNTEAFF.

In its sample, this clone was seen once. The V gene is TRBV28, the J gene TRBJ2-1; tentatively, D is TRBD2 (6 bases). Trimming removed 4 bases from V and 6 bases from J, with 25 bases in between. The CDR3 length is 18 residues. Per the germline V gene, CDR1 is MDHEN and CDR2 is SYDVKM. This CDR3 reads CASSSSRMGRVGGNEQFF. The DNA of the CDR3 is TGTGCCAGCAGTTCCTCTCGGATGGGCCGGGTCGGGGGCAATGAGCAGTTCTTC.

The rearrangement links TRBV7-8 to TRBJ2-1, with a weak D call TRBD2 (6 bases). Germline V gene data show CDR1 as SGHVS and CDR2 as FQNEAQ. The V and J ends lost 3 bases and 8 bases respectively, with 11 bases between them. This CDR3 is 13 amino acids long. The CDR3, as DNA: TGTGCCAGCAGCTTGGGACTTGACGATGAGCAGTTCTTC. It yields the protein CASSLGLDDEQFF.

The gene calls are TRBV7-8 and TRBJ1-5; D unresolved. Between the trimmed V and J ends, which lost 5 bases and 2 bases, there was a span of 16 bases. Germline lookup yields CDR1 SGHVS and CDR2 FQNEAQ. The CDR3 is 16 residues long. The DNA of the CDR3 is TGTGCCAGCAGCCTTAGAGGAGGAGGTGGCAATCAGCCCCAGCATTTT. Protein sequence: CASSLRGGGGNQPQHF.

The CDR3 protein is CASSEGTGTRSSHPNTGELFF. The DNA for the CDR3 is TGTGCCAGCAGTGAAGGTACGGGGACTAGGAGTTCCCATCCCAACACCGGGGAGCTGTTTTTT. This chain uses TRBV2 with TRBJ2-2, with TRBD2 matching over 8 bases. V gave up 1 base and J gave up 2 bases; unmatched junction bases: 18. The CDR3 loop spans 21 amino acids. CDR1 and CDR2 (germline): SNHLY, FYNNEI.

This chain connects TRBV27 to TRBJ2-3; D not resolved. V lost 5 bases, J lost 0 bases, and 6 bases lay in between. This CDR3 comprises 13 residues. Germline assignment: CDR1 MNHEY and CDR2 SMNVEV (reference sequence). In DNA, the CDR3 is TGTGCCAGCAGTATCCTTAGCACAGATACGCAGTATTTT. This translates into CASSILSTDTQYF.

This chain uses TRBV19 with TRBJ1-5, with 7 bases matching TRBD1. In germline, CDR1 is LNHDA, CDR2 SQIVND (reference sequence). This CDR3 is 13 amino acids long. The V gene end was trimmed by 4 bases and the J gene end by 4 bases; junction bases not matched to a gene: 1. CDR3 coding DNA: TGTGCCAGTAGTACGACAGGGAATCAGCCCCAGCATTTT. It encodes CASSTTGNQPQHF.

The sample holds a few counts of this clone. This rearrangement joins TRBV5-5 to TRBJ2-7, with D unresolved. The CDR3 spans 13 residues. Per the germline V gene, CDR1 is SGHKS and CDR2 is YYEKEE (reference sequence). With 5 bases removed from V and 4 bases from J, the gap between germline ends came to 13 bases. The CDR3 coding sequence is TGTGCCAGCAGTCGGGCCCTGGGGTACGAGCAGTACTTC. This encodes CASSRALGYEQYF.

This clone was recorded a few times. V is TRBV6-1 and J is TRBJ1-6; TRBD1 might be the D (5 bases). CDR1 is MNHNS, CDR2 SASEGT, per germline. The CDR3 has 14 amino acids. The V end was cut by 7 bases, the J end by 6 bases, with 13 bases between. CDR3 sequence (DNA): TGTGCCAGCACCCCGGGACTCTTTAATTCACCCCTCCACTTT. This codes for CASTPGLFNSPLHF.

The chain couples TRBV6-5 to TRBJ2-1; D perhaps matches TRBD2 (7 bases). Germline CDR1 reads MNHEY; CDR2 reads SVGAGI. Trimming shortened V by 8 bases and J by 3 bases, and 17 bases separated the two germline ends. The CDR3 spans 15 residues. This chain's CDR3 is CASWGGGEDYNEQFF. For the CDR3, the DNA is TGTGCCAGCTGGGGCGGGGGCGAAGACTACAATGAGCAGTTCTTC.

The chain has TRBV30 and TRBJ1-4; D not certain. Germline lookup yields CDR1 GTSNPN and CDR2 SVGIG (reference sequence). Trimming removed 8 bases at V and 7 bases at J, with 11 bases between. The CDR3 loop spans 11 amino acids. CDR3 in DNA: TGTGCCACTTACTCTCTTGAAAAACTGTTTTTT. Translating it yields CATYSLEKLFF.

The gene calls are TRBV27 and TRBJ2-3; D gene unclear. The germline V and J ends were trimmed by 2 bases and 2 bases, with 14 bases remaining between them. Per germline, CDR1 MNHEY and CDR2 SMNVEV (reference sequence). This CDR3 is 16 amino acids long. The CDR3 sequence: CASSLEPLPITDTQYF. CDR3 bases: TGTGCCAGCAGTTTAGAGCCCCTACCCATCACAGATACGCAGTATTTT.

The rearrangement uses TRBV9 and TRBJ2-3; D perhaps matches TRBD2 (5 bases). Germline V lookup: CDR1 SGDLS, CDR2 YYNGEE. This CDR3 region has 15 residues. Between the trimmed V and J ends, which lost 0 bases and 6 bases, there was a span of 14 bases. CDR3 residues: CASSVGSAIHDTQYF. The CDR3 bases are TGTGCCAGCAGCGTAGGTAGCGCCATCCACGATACGCAGTATTTT.

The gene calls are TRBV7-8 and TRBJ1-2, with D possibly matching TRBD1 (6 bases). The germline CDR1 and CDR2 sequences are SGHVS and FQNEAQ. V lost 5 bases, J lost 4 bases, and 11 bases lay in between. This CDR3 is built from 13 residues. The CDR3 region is CASSPQGRYGYTF. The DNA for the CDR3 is TGTGCCAGCAGCCCCCAGGGGCGCTATGGCTACACCTTC.

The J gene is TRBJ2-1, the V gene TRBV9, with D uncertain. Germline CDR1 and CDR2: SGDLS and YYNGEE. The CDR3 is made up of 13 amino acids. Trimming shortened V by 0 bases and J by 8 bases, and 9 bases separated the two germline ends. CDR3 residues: CASSVEPFYEQFF. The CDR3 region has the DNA TGTGCCAGCAGCGTAGAACCCTTCTATGAGCAGTTCTTC.

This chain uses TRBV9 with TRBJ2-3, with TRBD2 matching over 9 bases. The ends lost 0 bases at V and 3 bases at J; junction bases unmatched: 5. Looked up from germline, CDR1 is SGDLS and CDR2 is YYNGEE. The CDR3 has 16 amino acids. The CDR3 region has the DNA TGTGCCAGCAGCGTAGGAGTAGCGGGAGTAACAGATACGCAGTATTTT. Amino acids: CASSVGVAGVTDTQYF.

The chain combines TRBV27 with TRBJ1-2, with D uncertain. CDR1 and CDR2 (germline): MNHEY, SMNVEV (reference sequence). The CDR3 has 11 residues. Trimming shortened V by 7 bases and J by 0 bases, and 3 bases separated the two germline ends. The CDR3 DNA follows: TGTGCCAGCAAGTCTAACTATGGCTACACCTTC. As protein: CASKSNYGYTF.

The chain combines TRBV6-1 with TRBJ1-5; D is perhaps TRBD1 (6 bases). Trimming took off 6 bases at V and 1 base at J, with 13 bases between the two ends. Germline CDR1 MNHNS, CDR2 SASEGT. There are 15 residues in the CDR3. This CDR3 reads CASRPGVGSNQPQHF. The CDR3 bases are TGTGCCAGCAGGCCAGGGGTGGGGAGCAATCAGCCCCAGCATTTT.

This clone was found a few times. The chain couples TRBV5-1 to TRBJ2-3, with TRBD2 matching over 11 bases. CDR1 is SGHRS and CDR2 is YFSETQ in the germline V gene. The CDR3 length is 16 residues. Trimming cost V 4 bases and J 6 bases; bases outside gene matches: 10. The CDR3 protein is CASSGTGTSGSDTQYF. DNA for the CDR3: TGCGCCAGCAGCGGTACCGGGACTAGCGGTTCGGATACGCAGTATTTT.

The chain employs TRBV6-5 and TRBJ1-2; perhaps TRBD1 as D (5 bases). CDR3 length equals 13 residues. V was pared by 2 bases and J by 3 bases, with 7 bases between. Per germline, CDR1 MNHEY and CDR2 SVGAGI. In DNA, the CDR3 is TGTGCCAGCAGTTACGGGGGATACTATGGCTACACCTTC. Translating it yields CASSYGGYYGYTF.

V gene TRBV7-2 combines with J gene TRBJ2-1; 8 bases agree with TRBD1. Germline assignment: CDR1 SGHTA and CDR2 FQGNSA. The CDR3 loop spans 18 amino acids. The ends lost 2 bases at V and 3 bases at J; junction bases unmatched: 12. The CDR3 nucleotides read TGTGCCAGCAGCTTAAGGGGTTCATTGGACAGGGTCTACAATGAGCAGTTCTTC. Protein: CASSLRGSLDRVYNEQFF. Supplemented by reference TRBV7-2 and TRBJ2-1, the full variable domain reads GAGVSQSPSNKVTEKGKDVELRCDPISGHTALYWYRQSLGQGLEFLIYFQGNSAPDKSGLPSDRFSAERTGGSVSTLTIQRTQQEDSAVYLCASSLRGSLDRVYNEQFFGPGTRLTVL.

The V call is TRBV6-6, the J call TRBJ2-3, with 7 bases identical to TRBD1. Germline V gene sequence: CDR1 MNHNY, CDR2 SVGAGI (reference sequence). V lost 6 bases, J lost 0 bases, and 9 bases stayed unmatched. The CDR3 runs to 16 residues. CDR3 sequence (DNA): TGTGCCAGCAGCACAACGCTGGGACAGAGCACAGATACGCAGTATTTT. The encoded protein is CASSTTLGQSTDTQYF.

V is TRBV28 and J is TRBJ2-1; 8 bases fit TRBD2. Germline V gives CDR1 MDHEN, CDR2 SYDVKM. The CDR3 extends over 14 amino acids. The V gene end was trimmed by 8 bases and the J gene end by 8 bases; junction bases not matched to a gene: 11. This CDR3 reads CASGGLGKDHEQFF. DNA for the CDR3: TGTGCCAGCGGGGGACTAGGGAAGGACCATGAGCAGTTCTTC.

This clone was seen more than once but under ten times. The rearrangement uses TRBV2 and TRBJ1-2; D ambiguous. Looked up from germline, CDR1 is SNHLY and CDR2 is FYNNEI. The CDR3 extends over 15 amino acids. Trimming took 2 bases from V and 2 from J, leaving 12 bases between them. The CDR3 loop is CASSESLTGNYGYTF. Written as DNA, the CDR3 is TGTGCCAGCAGTGAAAGTTTGACGGGAAACTATGGCTACACCTTC. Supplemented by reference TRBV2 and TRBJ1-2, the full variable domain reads EPEVTQTPSHQVTQMGQEVILRCVPISNHLYFYWYRQILGQKVEFLVSFYNNEISEKSEIFDDQFSVERPDGSNFTLKIRSTKLEDSAMYFCASSESLTGNYGYTFGSGTRLTVV.

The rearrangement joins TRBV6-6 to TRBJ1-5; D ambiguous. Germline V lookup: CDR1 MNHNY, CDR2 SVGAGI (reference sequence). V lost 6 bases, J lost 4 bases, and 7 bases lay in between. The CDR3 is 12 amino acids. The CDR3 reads CASSPRNQPQHF. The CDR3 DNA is TGTGCCAGCAGCCCCAGGAATCAGCCCCAGCATTTT.

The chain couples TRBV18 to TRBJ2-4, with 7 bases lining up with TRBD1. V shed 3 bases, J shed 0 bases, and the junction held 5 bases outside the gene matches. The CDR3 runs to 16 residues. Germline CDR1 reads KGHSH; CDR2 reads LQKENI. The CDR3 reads CASSPGTALAKNIQYF. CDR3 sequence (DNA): TGTGCCAGCTCACCCGGGACAGCCTTAGCCAAAAACATTCAGTACTTC.